This entry features one TCR beta chain sequence. The data were obtained in a study of blood T cell repertoires in COVID-19. Whole-study context: Samples representing acute and convalescent COVID-19 were sourced from the United States, Italy and Spain. T cells, B-cell-depleted T cells, or PBMCs provided the cDNA or gDNA that served as material.

The germline CDR1 and CDR2 sequences are SEHNR and FQNEAQ (reference sequence). The CDR3 covers 10 residues. Trimming removed 4 bases from V and 13 bases from J, with 5 bases in between. Authors' methods: Reference gene primer amplification gave estimated nucleated cell counts. The repertoire was sequenced with immunoSEQ multiplex PCR; TCRdb's copy has only in-frame clones and lacks some. That table gives V, J and clone size, and the DNA gave D and trimming. The profile covers roughly 260,000 clones, with 86% appearing a single time and approximately 9.8% taken by the ten largest. The specimen sequenced was peripheral blood. The rearrangement joins TRBV7-9 to TRBJ2-6; D is unclear. This receptor was obtained from a man aged 35 to 55 who had recovered from COVID-19. CDR3 protein: CASSSPVLTF. For the CDR3, the DNA is TGTGCCAGCAGCTCCCCAGTCCTGACTTTC.